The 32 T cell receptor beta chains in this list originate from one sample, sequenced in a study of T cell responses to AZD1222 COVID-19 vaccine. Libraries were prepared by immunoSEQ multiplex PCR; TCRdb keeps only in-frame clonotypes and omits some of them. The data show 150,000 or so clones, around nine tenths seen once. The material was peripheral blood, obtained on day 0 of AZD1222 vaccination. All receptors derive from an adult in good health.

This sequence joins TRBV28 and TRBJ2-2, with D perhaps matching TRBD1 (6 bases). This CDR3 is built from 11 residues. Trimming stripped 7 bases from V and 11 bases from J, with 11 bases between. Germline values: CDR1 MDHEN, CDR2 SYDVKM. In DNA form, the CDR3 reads TGTGCCAGCACCCTGACAGGCGAGCTGTTTTTT. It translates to CASTLTGELFF.

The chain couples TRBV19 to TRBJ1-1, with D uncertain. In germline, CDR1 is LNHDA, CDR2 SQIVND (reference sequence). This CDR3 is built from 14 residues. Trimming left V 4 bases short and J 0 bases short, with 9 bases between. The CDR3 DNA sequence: TGTGCCAGTAGTACCCCGCGATTGAACACTGAAGCTTTCTTT. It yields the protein CASSTPRLNTEAFF.

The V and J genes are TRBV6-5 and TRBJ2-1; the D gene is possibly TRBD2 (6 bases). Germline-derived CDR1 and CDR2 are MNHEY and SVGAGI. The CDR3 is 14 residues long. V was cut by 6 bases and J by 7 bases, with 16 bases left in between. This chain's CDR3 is CASSHLTSSNEQFF. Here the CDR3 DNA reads TGTGCCAGCAGCCATCTGACTAGTTCAAATGAGCAGTTCTTC.

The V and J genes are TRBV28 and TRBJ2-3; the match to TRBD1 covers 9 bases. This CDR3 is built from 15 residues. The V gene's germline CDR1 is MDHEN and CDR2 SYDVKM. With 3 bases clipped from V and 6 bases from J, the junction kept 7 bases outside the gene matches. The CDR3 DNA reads TGTGCCAGCAGTTTTAGGACAGGGGTTGAGGATACGCAGTATTTT. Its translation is CASSFRTGVEDTQYF.

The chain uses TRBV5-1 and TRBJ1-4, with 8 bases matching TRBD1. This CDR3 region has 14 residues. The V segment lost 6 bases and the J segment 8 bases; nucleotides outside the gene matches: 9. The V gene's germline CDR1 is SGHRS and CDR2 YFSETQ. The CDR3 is CASTRGQGYEKLFF. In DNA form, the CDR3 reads TGCGCCAGCACCCGAGGACAGGGATACGAAAAACTGTTTTTT.

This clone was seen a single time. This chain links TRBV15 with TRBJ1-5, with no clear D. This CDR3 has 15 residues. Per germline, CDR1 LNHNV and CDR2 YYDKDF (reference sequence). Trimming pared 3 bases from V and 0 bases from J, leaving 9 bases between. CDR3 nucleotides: TGTGCCACCAGCAGGTGGGCAGATAGCAATCAGCCCCAGCATTTT. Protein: CATSRWADSNQPQHF.

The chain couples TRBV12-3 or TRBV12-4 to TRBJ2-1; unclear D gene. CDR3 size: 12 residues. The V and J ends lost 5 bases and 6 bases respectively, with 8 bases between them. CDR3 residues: CASSLLVNEQFF. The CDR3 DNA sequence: TGTGCCAGCAGTCTCTTGGTCAATGAGCAGTTCTTC.

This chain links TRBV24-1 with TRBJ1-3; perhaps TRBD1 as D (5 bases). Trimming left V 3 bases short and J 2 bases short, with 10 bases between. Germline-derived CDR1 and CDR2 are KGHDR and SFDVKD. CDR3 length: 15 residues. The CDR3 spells CATSDLQVAGNTIYF. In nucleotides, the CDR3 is TGTGCCACCAGTGATCTACAGGTTGCTGGAAACACCATATATTTT.

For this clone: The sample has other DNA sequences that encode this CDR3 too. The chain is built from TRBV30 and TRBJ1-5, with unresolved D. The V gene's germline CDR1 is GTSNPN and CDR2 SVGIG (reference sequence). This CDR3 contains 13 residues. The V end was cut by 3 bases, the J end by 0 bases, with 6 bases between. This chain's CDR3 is CAWSADSNQPQHF. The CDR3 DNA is TGTGCCTGGAGCGCCGATAGCAATCAGCCCCAGCATTTT.

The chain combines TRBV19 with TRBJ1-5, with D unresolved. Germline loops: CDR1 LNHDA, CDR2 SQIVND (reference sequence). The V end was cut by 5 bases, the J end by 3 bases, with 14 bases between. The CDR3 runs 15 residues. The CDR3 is CASSALLQNNQPQHF. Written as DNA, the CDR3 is TGTGCCAGTAGTGCCTTACTACAGAACAATCAGCCCCAGCATTTT.

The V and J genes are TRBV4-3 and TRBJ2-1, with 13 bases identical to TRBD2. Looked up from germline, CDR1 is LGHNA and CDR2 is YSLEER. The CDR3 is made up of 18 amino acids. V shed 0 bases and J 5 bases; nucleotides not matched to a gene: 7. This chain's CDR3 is CASSQDLRGLAGNNEQFF. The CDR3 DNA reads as TGCGCCAGCAGCCAAGACCTCAGGGGACTAGCGGGAAACAATGAGCAGTTCTTC.

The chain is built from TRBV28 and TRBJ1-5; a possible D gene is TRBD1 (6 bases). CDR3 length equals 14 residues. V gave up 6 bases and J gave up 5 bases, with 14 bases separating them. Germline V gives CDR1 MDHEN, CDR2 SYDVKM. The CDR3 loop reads CASSFRGSDQPQHF. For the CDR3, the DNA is TGTGCCAGCAGCTTTAGGGGGAGCGATCAGCCCCAGCATTTT.

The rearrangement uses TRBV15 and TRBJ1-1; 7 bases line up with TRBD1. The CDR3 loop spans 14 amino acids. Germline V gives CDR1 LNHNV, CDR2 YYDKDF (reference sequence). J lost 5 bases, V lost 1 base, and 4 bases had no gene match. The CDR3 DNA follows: TGTGCCACCAGCAGAGCAGGGGGGCGAACTGAAGCTTTCTTT. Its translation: CATSRAGGRTEAFF.

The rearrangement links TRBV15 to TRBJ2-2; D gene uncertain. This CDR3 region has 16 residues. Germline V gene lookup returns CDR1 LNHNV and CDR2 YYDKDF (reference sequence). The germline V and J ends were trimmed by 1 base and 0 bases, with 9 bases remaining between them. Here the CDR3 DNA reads TGTGCCACCAGCAGAGTGAGCACCGCGAACACCGGGGAGCTGTTTTTT. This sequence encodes CATSRVSTANTGELFF.

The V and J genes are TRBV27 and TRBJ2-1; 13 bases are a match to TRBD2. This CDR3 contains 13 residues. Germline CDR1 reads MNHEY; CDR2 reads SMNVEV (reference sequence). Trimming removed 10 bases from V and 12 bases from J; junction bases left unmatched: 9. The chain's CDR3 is CAIRGGLAGPQFF. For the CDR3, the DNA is TGTGCCATCCGAGGGGGACTAGCGGGACCGCAGTTCTTC.

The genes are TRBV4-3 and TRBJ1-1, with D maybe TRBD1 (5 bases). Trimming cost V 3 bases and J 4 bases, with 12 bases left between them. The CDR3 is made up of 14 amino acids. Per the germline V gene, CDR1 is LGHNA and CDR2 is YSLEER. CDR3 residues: CASSQGVGGTEAFF. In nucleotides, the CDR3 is TGCGCCAGCAGCCAGGGAGTCGGGGGCACTGAAGCTTTCTTT.

The CDR3 nucleotides read TGTGCCAGCAGTCAGGGGCACACTGAAGCTTTCTTT. It yields the protein CASSQGHTEAFF. V gene TRBV27 combines with J gene TRBJ1-1; perhaps TRBD1 as D (6 bases). V was cut by 5 bases and J by 3 bases, with 7 bases left in between. The CDR3 loop spans 12 amino acids. CDR1 is MNHEY and CDR2 is SMNVEV in the germline V gene (reference sequence).

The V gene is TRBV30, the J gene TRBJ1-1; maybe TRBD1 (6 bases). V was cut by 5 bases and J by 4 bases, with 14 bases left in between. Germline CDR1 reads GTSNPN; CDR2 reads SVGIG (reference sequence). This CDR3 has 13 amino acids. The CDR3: CAWAGGSGTEAFF. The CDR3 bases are TGTGCCTGGGCGGGGGGCAGCGGCACTGAAGCTTTCTTT. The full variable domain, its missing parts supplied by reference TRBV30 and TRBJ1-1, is SQTIHQWPATLVQPVGSPLSLECTVEGTSNPNLYWYRQAAGRGLQLLFYSVGIGQISSEVPQNLSASRPQDRQFILSSKKLLLSDSGFYLCAWAGGSGTEAFFGQGTRLTVV.

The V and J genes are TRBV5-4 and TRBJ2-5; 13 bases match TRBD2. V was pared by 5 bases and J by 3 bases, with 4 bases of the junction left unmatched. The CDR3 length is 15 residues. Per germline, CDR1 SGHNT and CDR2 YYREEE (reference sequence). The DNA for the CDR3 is TGTGCCAGCAGGACGGGACTAGCGGGAAAAGAGACCCAGTACTTC. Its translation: CASRTGLAGKETQYF.

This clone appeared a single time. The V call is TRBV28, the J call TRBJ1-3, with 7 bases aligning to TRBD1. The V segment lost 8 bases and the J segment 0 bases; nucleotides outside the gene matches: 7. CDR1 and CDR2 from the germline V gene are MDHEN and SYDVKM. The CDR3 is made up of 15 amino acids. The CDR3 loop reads CASGKGTASGNTIYF. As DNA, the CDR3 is TGTGCCAGCGGGAAAGGGACAGCCTCTGGAAACACCATATATTTT.

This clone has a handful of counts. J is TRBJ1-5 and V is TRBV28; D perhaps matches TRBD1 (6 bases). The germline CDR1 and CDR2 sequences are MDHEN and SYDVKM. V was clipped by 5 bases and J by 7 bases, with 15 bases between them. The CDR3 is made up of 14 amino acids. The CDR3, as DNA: TGTGCCAGCAGTGTACTACAGGGTAAACAGCCCCAGCATTTT. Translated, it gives CASSVLQGKQPQHF.

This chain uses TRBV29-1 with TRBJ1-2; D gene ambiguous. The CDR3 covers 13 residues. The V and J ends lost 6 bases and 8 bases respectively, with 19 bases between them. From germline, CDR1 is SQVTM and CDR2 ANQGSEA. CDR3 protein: CSVASRFGEGYTF. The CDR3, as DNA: TGCAGCGTCGCCTCCAGGTTTGGGGAAGGCTACACCTTC. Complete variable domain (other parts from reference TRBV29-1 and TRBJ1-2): SAVISQKPSRDICQRGTSLTIQCQVDSQVTMMFWYRQQPGQSLTLIATANQGSEATYESGFVIDKFPISRPNLTFSTLTVSNMSPEDSSIYLCSVASRFGEGYTFGSGTRLTVV.

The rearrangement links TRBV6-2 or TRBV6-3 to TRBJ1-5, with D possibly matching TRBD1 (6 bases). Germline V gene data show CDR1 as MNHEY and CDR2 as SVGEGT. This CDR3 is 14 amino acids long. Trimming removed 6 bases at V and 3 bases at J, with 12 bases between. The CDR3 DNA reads TGTGCCAGCAGCCAGGGACAAACCAATCAGCCCCAGCATTTT. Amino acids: CASSQGQTNQPQHF.

Here the CDR3 DNA reads TGTGCCAGCAGGGACTACAATGAGCAGTTCTTC. This sequence encodes CASRDYNEQFF. This chain uses TRBV27 with TRBJ2-1; D gene unclear. Germline V gives CDR1 MNHEY, CDR2 SMNVEV (reference sequence). The ends were cut back, 6 bases at V and 3 bases at J, with 3 bases in the middle. The CDR3 is 11 residues long.

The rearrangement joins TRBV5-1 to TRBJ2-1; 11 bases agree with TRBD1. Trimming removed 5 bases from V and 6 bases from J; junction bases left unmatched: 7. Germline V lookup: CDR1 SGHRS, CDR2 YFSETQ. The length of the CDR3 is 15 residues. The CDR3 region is CASREGQGGGNEQFF. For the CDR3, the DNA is TGCGCCAGCAGAGAGGGACAGGGGGGAGGCAATGAGCAGTTCTTC.

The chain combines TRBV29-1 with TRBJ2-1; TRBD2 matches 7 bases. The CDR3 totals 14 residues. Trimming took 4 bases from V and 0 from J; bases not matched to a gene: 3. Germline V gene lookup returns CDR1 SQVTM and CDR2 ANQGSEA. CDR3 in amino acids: CSVVLAASYNEQFF. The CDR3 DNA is TGCAGCGTTGTCCTAGCGGCCTCCTACAATGAGCAGTTCTTC.

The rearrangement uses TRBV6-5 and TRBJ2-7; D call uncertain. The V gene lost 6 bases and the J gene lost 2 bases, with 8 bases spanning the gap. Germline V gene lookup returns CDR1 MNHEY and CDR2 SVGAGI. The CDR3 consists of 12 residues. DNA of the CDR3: TGTGCCAGCAGCACCGAGACCTACGAGCAGTACTTC. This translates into CASSTETYEQYF.

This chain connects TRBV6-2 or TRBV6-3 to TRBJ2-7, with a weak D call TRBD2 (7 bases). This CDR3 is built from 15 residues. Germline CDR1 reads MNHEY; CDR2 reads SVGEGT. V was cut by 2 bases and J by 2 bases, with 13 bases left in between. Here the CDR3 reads CASSYRGGGPYEQYF. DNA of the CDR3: TGTGCCAGCAGTTACCGAGGCGGGGGCCCCTACGAGCAGTACTTC.

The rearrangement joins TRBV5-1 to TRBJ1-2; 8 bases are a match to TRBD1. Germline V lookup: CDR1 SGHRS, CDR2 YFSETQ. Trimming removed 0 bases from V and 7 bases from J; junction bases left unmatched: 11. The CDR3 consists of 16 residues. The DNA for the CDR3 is TGCGCCAGCAGCTTGGGGGACCAGGGGGCAGAAACTGGCTACACCTTC. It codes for CASSLGDQGAETGYTF.

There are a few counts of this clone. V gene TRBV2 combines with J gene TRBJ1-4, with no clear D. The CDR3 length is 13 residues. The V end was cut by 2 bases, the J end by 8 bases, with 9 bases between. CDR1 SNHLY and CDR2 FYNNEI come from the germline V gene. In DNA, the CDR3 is TGTGCCAGCAGTGAATTAGTGGGCGAAAAACTGTTTTTT. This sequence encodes CASSELVGEKLFF.

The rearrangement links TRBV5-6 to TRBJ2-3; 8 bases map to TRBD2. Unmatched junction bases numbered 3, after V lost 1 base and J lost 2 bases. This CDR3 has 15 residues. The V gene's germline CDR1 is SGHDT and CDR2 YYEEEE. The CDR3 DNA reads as TGTGCCAGCAGCTTGACGGGGGGGCCCACAGATACGCAGTATTTT. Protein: CASSLTGGPTDTQYF.

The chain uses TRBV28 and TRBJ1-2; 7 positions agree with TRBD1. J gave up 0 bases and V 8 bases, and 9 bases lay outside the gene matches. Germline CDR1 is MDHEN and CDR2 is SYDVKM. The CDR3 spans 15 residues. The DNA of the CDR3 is TGTGCCAGCTCGTTGGGGGGACAGCCTAACTATGGCTACACCTTC. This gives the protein CASSLGGQPNYGYTF.